The rows below give T cell receptor beta chains drawn from one sample of a study of early T cells in non-severe SARS-CoV-2 infection. TCRdb fed the 5' RACE reads into MiXCR, producing one record per CDR3 protein. Here the sample spans about 50,000 distinct CDR3 sequences, about a tenth being singletons. The sequenced sample was whole blood. The receptors come from an adult who was a healthcare worker with PCR-confirmed SARS-CoV-2 infection or an uninfected control (not recorded which). The CDR3 runs from the conserved cysteine through the conserved F or W. A D gene is named only where the DNA matches it firmly. A row's size may be missing; if present it is once, few, many or a size class.

j_call | d_call | v_call | clone_size | cdr3_aa | cdr3_nt
TRBJ2-1 | - | TRBV27 | many | CASSLTAQGREQFF | TGTGCCAGCAGTTTGACGGCTCAGGGGCGGGAGCAGTTCTTC
TRBJ2-3 | TRBD1 | TRBV12-3/TRBV12-4 | - | CASSFFTGESDTQYF | TGTGCCAGCAGTTTTTTCACAGGGGAATCAGATACGCAGTATTTT
TRBJ2-3 | - | TRBV29-1 | medium-sized | CSVVGGVSDTQYF | TGCAGCGTTGTCGGGGGAGTCTCAGATACGCAGTATTTT
TRBJ2-1 | - | TRBV7-2 | few | CASSLVPVDEQFF | TGTGCCAGCAGCTTAGTTCCAGTCGATGAGCAGTTCTTC
TRBJ2-7 | TRBD2 | TRBV3-1 | few | CASSTGTSSYEQYF | TGTGCCAGCAGCACCGGGACTAGCAGCTACGAGCAGTACTTC
TRBJ2-3 | - | TRBV9 | few | CASSVVSGGVTSDTQYF | TGTGCCAGCAGCGTAGTCTCCGGGGGCGTAACATCAGATACGCAGTATTTT
TRBJ2-2 | TRBD1 | TRBV28 | - | CASRTGTGELFF | TGTGCCAGCAGGACAGGGACCGGGGAGCTGTTTTTT
TRBJ2-5 | - | TRBV29-1 | - | CSVGALAAQYF | TGCAGCGTGGGTGCCCTGGCAGCCCAGTACTTC
TRBJ1-1 | - | TRBV24-1 | - | CATSATDRNTEAFF | TGTGCCACCAGTGCTACCGACAGAAACACTGAAGCTTTCTTT
TRBJ2-1 | TRBD2 | TRBV20-1 | many | CSARPGGLAGVGQFF | TGCAGTGCTAGACCCGGGGGACTAGCGGGAGTAGGTCAGTTCTTC
TRBJ1-5 | TRBD1 | TRBV6-5 | - | CASSPRQGVVQPQHF | TGTGCCAGCAGTCCCCGACAGGGAGTGGTTCAGCCCCAGCATTTT
TRBJ1-6 | TRBD1 | TRBV28 | few | CASTNPGQGKDSPLHF | TGTGCCAGCACCAATCCGGGACAGGGGAAGGATTCACCCCTCCACTTT
TRBJ1-2 | - | TRBV28 | many | CASSISGYGYTF | TGTGCCAGCAGTATTTCAGGATATGGCTACACCTTC
TRBJ2-7 | - | TRBV28 | many | CASELGYGYEQYF | TGTGCCAGCGAACTAGGATACGGCTACGAGCAGTACTTC
TRBJ2-1 | TRBD2 | TRBV12-3/TRBV12-4 | many | CASSLVGTSGSYNEQFF | TGTGCCAGCAGTTTAGTCGGGACTAGCGGGAGCTACAATGAGCAGTTCTTC
TRBJ1-3 | - | TRBV5-1 | - | CASSSDGSGNTIYF | TGCGCCAGCAGCTCGGACGGCTCTGGAAACACCATATATTTT
TRBJ1-5 | - | TRBV28 | - | CASSPRNGRHQPQHF | TGTGCCAGCAGCCCACGCAACGGGCGGCATCAGCCCCAGCATTTT
TRBJ2-1 | TRBD2 | TRBV4-2 | many | CASSQGGSLAGAHEQFF | TGTGCCAGCAGCCAAGGTGGTTCTCTAGCGGGAGCACATGAGCAGTTCTTC
TRBJ2-3 | - | TRBV20-1 | few | CSASFDGFTDTQYF | TGCAGTGCTAGTTTTGACGGGTTCACAGATACGCAGTATTTT
TRBJ1-1 | - | TRBV10-3 | many | CAIRNRETDTEAFF | TGTGCCATCAGAAACAGGGAGACGGACACTGAAGCTTTCTTT
TRBJ2-7 | - | TRBV19 | few | CASTKAQGYYEQYF | TGTGCCAGTACCAAGGCACAGGGCTACTACGAGCAGTACTTC
TRBJ1-2 | TRBD1 | TRBV19 | few | CASSKWTGGHYGYTF | TGTGCCAGTAGTAAATGGACAGGGGGGCACTATGGCTACACCTTC
TRBJ1-2 | TRBD1 | TRBV28 | many | CASGQGGDYGYTF | TGTGCCAGCGGACAGGGGGGAGACTATGGCTACACCTTC
TRBJ1-6 | TRBD1 | TRBV10-3 | few | CAISEPGTGGRSPLHF | TGTGCCATCAGTGAGCCTGGGACAGGGGGCCGATCACCCCTCCACTTT
TRBJ2-7 | TRBD1 | TRBV12-3/TRBV12-4 | few | CASSPRRQGASLNEQYF | TGTGCCAGCAGTCCGAGGCGACAGGGCGCGAGCTTGAACGAGCAGTACTTC
TRBJ2-1 | TRBD1 | TRBV12-3/TRBV12-4 | many | CASKPGQLDEQFF | TGTGCCAGCAAACCGGGACAGCTGGATGAGCAGTTCTTC
TRBJ2-7 | TRBD2 | TRBV25-1 | many | CASSELGQQRESYEQYF | TGTGCCAGCAGTGAATTGGGCCAGCAGCGGGAATCCTACGAGCAGTACTTC
TRBJ2-1 | TRBD2 | TRBV29-1 | - | CSASNSGGPRNEQFF | TGCAGCGCGTCTAATTCGGGAGGGCCTCGGAATGAGCAGTTCTTC
TRBJ1-5 | - | TRBV27 | - | CASSLWAGGNQPQHF | TGTGCCAGCAGTTTATGGGCAGGGGGCAATCAGCCCCAGCATTTT
TRBJ2-7 | TRBD1 | TRBV4-2 | many | CASSQSLGQYDEQYF | TGTGCCAGCAGCCAATCTTTGGGACAGTACGACGAGCAGTACTTC
TRBJ2-7 | TRBD1 | TRBV20-1 | few | CSARDAGQGAYEQYF | TGCAGTGCTAGAGATGCGGGACAGGGGGCCTACGAGCAGTACTTC
TRBJ2-7 | TRBD2 | TRBV7-9 | many | CASSPPPAGGPEYF | TGTGCCAGCAGCCCCCCTCCAGCGGGAGGGCCGGAGTACTTC
TRBJ2-7 | TRBD2 | TRBV20-1 | many | CSASRAGGPGEQYF | TGCAGTGCTAGTAGAGCGGGAGGGCCGGGGGAGCAGTACTTC
TRBJ2-3 | TRBD2 | TRBV28 | many | CASSLSASGSTDTQYF | TGTGCCAGCAGTTTAAGCGCTAGCGGGAGTACAGATACGCAGTATTTT
TRBJ1-5 | - | TRBV20-1 | many | CSARSGGQVFQPQHF | TGCAGTGCCCGCTCGGGGGGGCAGGTATTTCAGCCCCAGCATTTT
TRBJ2-5 | TRBD1 | TRBV6-2/TRBV6-3 | few | CATAGQGFRGTQETQYF | TGTGCCACCGCGGGACAGGGATTCCGCGGGACCCAAGAGACCCAGTACTTC
TRBJ2-1 | TRBD2 | TRBV28 | - | CASSSSSGGNNEQFF | TGTGCCAGCAGTTCCTCTAGCGGGGGGAACAATGAGCAGTTCTTC
TRBJ2-7 | TRBD1 | TRBV7-8 | many | CASSLKGTGHLSEQYF | TGTGCCAGCAGCTTAAAAGGGACAGGGCATCTCTCCGAGCAGTACTTC
TRBJ2-7 | TRBD2 | TRBV20-1 | many | CSAESTSGVAYEQYF | TGCAGTGCTGAGTCTACTAGCGGGGTGGCCTACGAGCAGTACTTC
TRBJ2-1 | TRBD2 | TRBV28 | many | CASSLLAGDFNEQFF | TGTGCCAGCAGTCTACTAGCGGGAGATTTTAATGAGCAGTTCTTC
TRBJ2-1 | TRBD2 | TRBV28 | few | CASSLERGSSYNEQFF | TGTGCCAGCAGTCTGGAGCGGGGGAGCTCCTACAATGAGCAGTTCTTC